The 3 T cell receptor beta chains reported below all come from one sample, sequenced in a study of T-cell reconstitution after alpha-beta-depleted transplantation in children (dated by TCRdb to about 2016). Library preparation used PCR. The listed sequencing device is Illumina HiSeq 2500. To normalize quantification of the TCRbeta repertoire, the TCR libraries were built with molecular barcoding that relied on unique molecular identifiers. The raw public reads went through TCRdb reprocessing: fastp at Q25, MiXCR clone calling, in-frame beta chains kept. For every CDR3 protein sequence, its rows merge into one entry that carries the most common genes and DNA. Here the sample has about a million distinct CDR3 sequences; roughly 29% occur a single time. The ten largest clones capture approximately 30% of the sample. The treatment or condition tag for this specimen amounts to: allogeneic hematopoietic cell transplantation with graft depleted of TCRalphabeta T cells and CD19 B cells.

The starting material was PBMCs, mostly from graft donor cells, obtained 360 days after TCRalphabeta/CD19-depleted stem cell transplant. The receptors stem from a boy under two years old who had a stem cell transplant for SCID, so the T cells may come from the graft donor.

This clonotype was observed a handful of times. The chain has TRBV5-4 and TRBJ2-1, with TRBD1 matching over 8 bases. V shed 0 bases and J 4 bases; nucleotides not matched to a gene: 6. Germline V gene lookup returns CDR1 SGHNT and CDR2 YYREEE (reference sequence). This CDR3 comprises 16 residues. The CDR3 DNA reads TGTGCCAGCAGCTTGGGAAGGGGACAGGTATACAATGAGCAGTTCTTC. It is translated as CASSLGRGQVYNEQFF.

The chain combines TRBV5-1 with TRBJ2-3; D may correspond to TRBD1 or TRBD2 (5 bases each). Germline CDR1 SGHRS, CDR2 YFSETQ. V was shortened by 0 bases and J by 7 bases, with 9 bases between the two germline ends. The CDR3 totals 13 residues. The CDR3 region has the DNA TGCGCCAGCAGCTTGGAATGGGGACATACGCAGTATTTT. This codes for CASSLEWGHTQYF. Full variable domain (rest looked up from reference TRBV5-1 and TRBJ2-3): KAGVTQTPRYLIKTRGQQVTLSCSPISGHRSVSWYQQTPGQGLQFLFEYFSETQRNKGNFPGRFSGRQFSNSRSEMNVSTLELGDSALYLCASSLEWGHTQYFGPGTRLTVL.

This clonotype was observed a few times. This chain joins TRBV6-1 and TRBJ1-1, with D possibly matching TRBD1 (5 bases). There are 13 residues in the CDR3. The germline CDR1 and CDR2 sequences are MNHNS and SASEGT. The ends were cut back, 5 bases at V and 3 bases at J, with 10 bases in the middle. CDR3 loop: CASSRGSDTEAFF. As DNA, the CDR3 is TGTGCCAGCAGTAGGGGATCGGACACTGAAGCTTTCTTT.